The rows below give T cell receptor beta chains drawn from one sample of a study of radiotherapy plus CTLA-4 blockade in lung cancer. Using immunoSEQ multiplex PCR, the repertoire was profiled, and TCRdb retains in-frame clones only, with some absent. The data hold tens of thousands of clones, with roughly 80% observed a single time. The sample in question was peripheral blood, obtained from a patient treated with radiotherapy plus ipilimumab. These TCRs come from a human donor with non-small cell lung cancer that progressed on radiotherapy plus ipilimumab. Each CDR3 is given with its conserved first and last residue.

J gene: TRBJ1-5
CDR3 length: 15
V gene: TRBV2
CDR3 protein: CASRTVGDRDQPQHF

J gene: -
CDR3 length: 15
V gene: TRBV7-9
CDR3 protein: CASSSWESGTYEQYF

J gene: TRBJ2-5
CDR3 length: 13
V gene: TRBV9
CDR3 protein: CASRGDSQETQYF

J gene: TRBJ2-3
CDR3 length: 17
V gene: TRBV13
CDR3 protein: CASSAQVLAGTEDTQYF

J gene: TRBJ2-1
CDR3 length: 17
V gene: TRBV12-5
CDR3 protein: CASGLGVGGGSYNEQFF

J gene: TRBJ1-2
CDR3 length: 13
V gene: TRBV27
CDR3 protein: CASSLGRMYGYTF

J gene: TRBJ1-5
CDR3 length: 18
V gene: TRBV11-2
CDR3 protein: CASSFWGGMLGEDQPQHF

J gene: TRBJ2-5
CDR3 length: 16
V gene: TRBV7-9
CDR3 protein: CASSSYLTGGRETQYF

J gene: TRBJ1-1
CDR3 length: 14
V gene: TRBV7-9
CDR3 protein: CASSEDRANTEAFF

J gene: TRBJ1-3
CDR3 length: 14
V gene: TRBV13
CDR3 protein: CASRPTGAGNTIYF

J gene: TRBJ2-2
CDR3 length: 15
V gene: TRBV15
CDR3 protein: CATSRGTGGTGELFF

J gene: TRBJ2-2
CDR3 length: 15
V gene: TRBV19
CDR3 protein: CASSIDGTGTGELFF

J gene: TRBJ1-5
CDR3 length: 13
V gene: TRBV30
CDR3 protein: CAWSSGDDQPQHF

J gene: TRBJ2-7
CDR3 length: 13
V gene: TRBV4-2
CDR3 protein: CASSQGGSSEQYF

J gene: TRBJ2-7
CDR3 length: 12
V gene: TRBV18
CDR3 protein: CASSTNSYEQYF

J gene: TRBJ2-2
CDR3 length: 14
V gene: TRBV15
CDR3 protein: CATGQDAGIGELFF

J gene: TRBJ2-1
CDR3 length: 16
V gene: TRBV7-3
CDR3 protein: CASSHAWTSGSSEQFF

J gene: TRBJ1-6
CDR3 length: 14
V gene: TRBV30
CDR3 protein: CAWSGDRYNSPLHF

J gene: TRBJ2-5
CDR3 length: 13
V gene: TRBV13
CDR3 protein: CASSLDRGETQYF

J gene: TRBJ2-7
CDR3 length: 17
V gene: TRBV27
CDR3 protein: CASSRDRGFKESYEQYF

J gene: TRBJ1-1
CDR3 length: 18
V gene: TRBV27
CDR3 protein: CASRHDRGSFGVNTEAFF

J gene: TRBJ2-7
CDR3 length: 17
V gene: TRBV11-2
CDR3 protein: CASSLADQGGGTYEQYF

J gene: TRBJ2-3
CDR3 length: 14
V gene: TRBV5-4
CDR3 protein: CASTLRLGTDTQYF

J gene: TRBJ2-1
CDR3 length: 16
V gene: TRBV5-1
CDR3 protein: CASSSDTSGRVNEQFF

J gene: TRBJ2-5
CDR3 length: 15
V gene: TRBV2
CDR3 protein: CASSGKQGRQETQYF

J gene: TRBJ2-2
CDR3 length: 17
V gene: TRBV7-2
CDR3 protein: CASSDYRWGRSYGELFF

J gene: TRBJ1-2
CDR3 length: 14
V gene: TRBV19
CDR3 protein: CASSSQGRNYGYTF

J gene: TRBJ2-3
CDR3 length: 15
V gene: TRBV9
CDR3 protein: CASSPAGTSVFGQYF

J gene: TRBJ2-5
CDR3 length: 14
V gene: TRBV7-2
CDR3 protein: CASSLEGSRETQYF

J gene: TRBJ1-3
CDR3 length: 14
V gene: TRBV4-1
CDR3 protein: CASSQVGQGNTIYF

J gene: TRBJ2-2
CDR3 length: 15
V gene: TRBV9
CDR3 protein: CASSVGTENTGELFF

J gene: TRBJ2-1
CDR3 length: 15
V gene: TRBV4-1
CDR3 protein: CASSQDEDGYNEQFF

J gene: TRBJ2-7
CDR3 length: 12
V gene: TRBV15
CDR3 protein: CATSRAYYEQYF

J gene: TRBJ2-5
CDR3 length: 17
V gene: TRBV5-1
CDR3 protein: CASSLGGLAGGQETQYF

J gene: TRBJ1-4
CDR3 length: 13
V gene: TRBV5-1
CDR3 protein: CASSPRANEKLFF

J gene: TRBJ2-3
CDR3 length: 15
V gene: TRBV5-1
CDR3 protein: CASRPTASPEDTQYF

J gene: TRBJ1-5
CDR3 length: 14
V gene: TRBV30
CDR3 protein: CAWSVPRSNQPQHF

J gene: TRBJ2-3
CDR3 length: 14
V gene: TRBV9
CDR3 protein: CASATGPSTDTQYF

J gene: TRBJ1-4
CDR3 length: 14
V gene: TRBV6-1
CDR3 protein: CASSDPDNNEKLFF

J gene: TRBJ2-7
CDR3 length: 14
V gene: TRBV5-5
CDR3 protein: CASSHPTGSYEQYF

J gene: TRBJ2-5
CDR3 length: 14
V gene: TRBV15
CDR3 protein: CATSSTGLAETQYF

J gene: TRBJ2-7
CDR3 length: 16
V gene: TRBV7-6
CDR3 protein: CASSSDHGTPPYEQYF

J gene: TRBJ1-2
CDR3 length: 15
V gene: TRBV5-4
CDR3 protein: CASSLVLYGSYGYTF

J gene: TRBJ1-1
CDR3 length: 16
V gene: TRBV11-3
CDR3 protein: CASSLVPGPPYTEAFF

J gene: TRBJ1-5
CDR3 length: 14
V gene: TRBV2
CDR3 protein: CASSLGRSNQPQHF

J gene: TRBJ2-1
CDR3 length: 15
V gene: TRBV10-2
CDR3 protein: CASSDSGRARNEQFF

J gene: TRBJ2-3
CDR3 length: 13
V gene: TRBV18
CDR3 protein: CASSPGSTDTQYF

J gene: TRBJ2-3
CDR3 length: 16
V gene: TRBV30
CDR3 protein: CAWSVQWLAGADTQYF

J gene: TRBJ1-1
CDR3 length: 12
V gene: TRBV30
CDR3 protein: CAWSVGNTEAFF

J gene: TRBJ1-4
CDR3 length: 14
V gene: TRBV5-1
CDR3 protein: CASSFGGNNEKLFF

J gene: TRBJ2-3
CDR3 length: 14
V gene: TRBV10-3
CDR3 protein: CAISGLAGRDTQYF

J gene: TRBJ2-1
CDR3 length: 13
V gene: TRBV30
CDR3 protein: CAWSTGQNNEQFF

J gene: TRBJ2-3
CDR3 length: 14
V gene: TRBV7-3
CDR3 protein: CASSLTAGTDTQYF